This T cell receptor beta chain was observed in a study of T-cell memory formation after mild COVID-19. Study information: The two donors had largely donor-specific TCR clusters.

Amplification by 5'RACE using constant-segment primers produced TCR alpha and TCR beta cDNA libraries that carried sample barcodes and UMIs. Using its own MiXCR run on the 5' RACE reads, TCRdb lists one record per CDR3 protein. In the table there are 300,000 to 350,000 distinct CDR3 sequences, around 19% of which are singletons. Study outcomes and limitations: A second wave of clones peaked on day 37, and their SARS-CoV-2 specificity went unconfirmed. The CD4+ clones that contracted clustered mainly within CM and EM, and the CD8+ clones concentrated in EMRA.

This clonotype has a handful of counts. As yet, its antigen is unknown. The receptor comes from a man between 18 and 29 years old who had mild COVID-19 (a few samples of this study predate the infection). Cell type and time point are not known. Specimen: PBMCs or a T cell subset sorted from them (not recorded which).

The CDR3 bases are TGTGCCAGCGCCCAGTGGACAGATACGCAGTATTTT. It codes for CASAQWTDTQYF. The chain employs TRBV7-2 and TRBJ2-3; D unresolved. The CDR3 extends over 12 amino acids. The V and J ends lost 8 bases and 3 bases respectively, with 9 bases between them. CDR1 and CDR2 (germline): SGHTA, FQGNSA. The complete variable domain, with remaining parts taken from reference TRBV7-2 and TRBJ2-3, reads GAGVSQSPSNKVTEKGKDVELRCDPISGHTALYWYRQSLGQGLEFLIYFQGNSAPDKSGLPSDRFSAERTGGSVSTLTIQRTQQEDSAVYLCASAQWTDTQYFGPGTRLTVL.